This is a list of T cell receptor beta chains from one sample in a study of shared clonotypes between healthy human individuals. Measured with immunoSEQ multiplex PCR; TCRdb has only the in-frame clones, and not every one. The table records 800,000 to 950,000 clones, 90% to 98% of them present only once. The sequenced material came from naive CD8+ T cells sorted from blood. These receptors came from a man under 40 in good health. Both conserved end residues are part of each CDR3. D genes are given only for firm matches. Some rows mark clone size as missing; the rest say once, few, many or name a class of expanded clone.

d_call,j_call,clone_size,v_call,cdr3_nt,cdr3_aa
-,TRBJ1-1,-,TRBV7-8,TGTGCCAGCAGCTTACTGGGGAACACTGAAGCTTTCTTT,CASSLLGNTEAFF
TRBD2,TRBJ2-1,-,TRBV10-2,TGCGCCAGCAGTGAACGACACCGGGAAGTTAGCGGGAGTGGGGAGCAGTTCTTC,CASSERHREVSGSGEQFF
-,TRBJ2-6,-,TRBV15,TGTGCCACCAGCAGGGGGCAGGGGGCCAACGTCCTGACTTTC,CATSRGQGANVLTF
TRBD2,TRBJ2-1,-,TRBV14,TGTGCCAGCAGCCACTGGGGGAGGAGTAGCGGGAGTTCCTACAATGAGCAGTTCTTC,CASSHWGRSSGSSYNEQFF
TRBD2,TRBJ2-7,-,TRBV7-8,TGTGCCAGCAGCTCGGGGACTAGCGTTGCTTGGGAGCAGTACTTC,CASSSGTSVAWEQYF
TRBD2,TRBJ2-3,-,TRBV6-1,TGTGCCAGCAGTGAATCCCCACTAGCGGGTGTTTTCGGGACGCAGTATTTT,CASSESPLAGVFGTQYF
-,TRBJ2-2,-,TRBV20-1,TGCAGTGCCCGCCAGCTCGGGGAGCTGTTTTTT,CSARQLGELFF
TRBD1,TRBJ1-1,-,TRBV11-1,TGTGCCAGCAGCTCAATATGGGCGGGGGACAGGGAGGATGAAGCTTTCTTT,CASSSIWAGDREDEAFF
-,TRBJ2-3,-,TRBV6-5,TGTGCCAGCAGTTACCTAAAGGGGGATACGCAGTATTTT,CASSYLKGDTQYF
TRBD2,TRBJ2-2,once,TRBV15,TGTGCCACCAGCAGAAAGACTAGCCTCACCGGGGAGCTGTTTTTT,CATSRKTSLTGELFF
TRBD2,TRBJ2-1,-,TRBV7-9,TGTGCCAGCAGCCCCCGTAGGGCTAGCGGGAAAACCTCCTACAATGAGCAGTTCTTC,CASSPRRASGKTSYNEQFF
-,TRBJ1-2,-,TRBV5-1,TGCGCCAGCAGCTTGGCGAGGCAGTATGGCTACACCTTC,CASSLARQYGYTF
TRBD1,TRBJ1-1,-,TRBV5-4,TGTGCCAGCAGCTTGTCTGGGACAGGGTTCACTGAAGCTTTCTTT,CASSLSGTGFTEAFF
-,TRBJ2-7,-,TRBV6-6,TGTGCCAGCAGTTACAAAACGGACGAGCAGTACTTC,CASSYKTDEQYF
-,TRBJ1-2,-,TRBV27,TGTGCCAGCAGTATGGGGACGGCAAGGGACGGCTACACCTTC,CASSMGTARDGYTF
TRBD2,TRBJ2-2,-,TRBV4-1,TGCGCCAGCAGCCCAACCCCGGGACTAACGAACACCGGGGAGCTGTTTTTT,CASSPTPGLTNTGELFF
-,TRBJ2-7,-,TRBV28,TGTGCCAGCACGAAAGGAGTAGCGCCAAGCTCCTACGAGCAGTACTTC,CASTKGVAPSSYEQYF
-,TRBJ2-3,-,TRBV21-1,TGTGCCAGCAGCAAAGGGCAGAGCGGGAGGAGGTCAGATACGCAGTATTTT,CASSKGQSGRRSDTQYF
-,TRBJ2-5,-,TRBV11-2,TGTGCCAGCAGCCCCGGGACTTTCCGGGGGCACCAAGAGACCCAGTACTTC,CASSPGTFRGHQETQYF
-,TRBJ2-7,-,TRBV10-2,TGCGCCAGCAGTGAGTCTGGGGGGCGTCCCCGCTCCTACGAGCAGTACTTC,CASSESGGRPRSYEQYF
-,TRBJ1-4,-,TRBV7-8,TGTGCCAGCAGCTTAGCGGTTACGGATGCAACTAATGAAAAACTGTTTTTT,CASSLAVTDATNEKLFF
TRBD1,TRBJ2-5,-,TRBV14,TGTGCCAGCAGCCAAGGTGGGACAGGGAAAGAGACCCAGTACTTC,CASSQGGTGKETQYF
-,TRBJ1-5,-,TRBV27,TGTGCGACTGGCAGGGGTAACAATCAGCCCCAGCATTTT,CATGRGNNQPQHF
TRBD1,TRBJ2-7,-,TRBV11-3,TGTGCCAGCAGCTTGGAGAACAGGGGGCTCCGCGAATACTACGAGCAGTACTTC,CASSLENRGLREYYEQYF
TRBD2,TRBJ2-1,-,TRBV7-3,TGTGCCAGCAGTCTAGCGGGAGGGTTGGATGAGCAGTTCTTC,CASSLAGGLDEQFF
-,TRBJ2-7,-,TRBV28,TGTGCCAGCAGTTTGGACCGACTGTCCTACGAGCAGTACTTC,CASSLDRLSYEQYF
-,TRBJ2-1,-,TRBV7-9,TGTGCCAGCAGCTTAACAACATCTTACAATGAGCAGTTCTTC,CASSLTTSYNEQFF
TRBD1,TRBJ2-7,-,TRBV7-9,TGTGCCAGCAGCTCCTCAGGGGACAGGGGGTCGAACTCCTACGAGCAGTACTTC,CASSSSGDRGSNSYEQYF
-,TRBJ2-1,once,TRBV16,TGTGCCAGCAGCCAATCTAGGCCAGACAATGAGCAGTTCTTC,CASSQSRPDNEQFF
TRBD1,TRBJ2-5,-,TRBV9,TGTGCCAGCAGCGTAACAGGGGGCCGGAGAGAGACCCAGTACTTC,CASSVTGGRRETQYF
-,TRBJ1-5,-,TRBV7-2,TGTGCCAGCAGCTTGATGGCTTATAGCAATCAGCCCCAGCATTTT,CASSLMAYSNQPQHF
-,TRBJ2-3,-,TRBV6-6,TGTGCCAGCAGGGATTTATTGGGTAACGGCCCAGATACGCAGTATTTT,CASRDLLGNGPDTQYF
TRBD2,TRBJ2-1,-,TRBV19,TGTGCCAGTAGTACGGGACTAGCAGGTGAGCAGTTCTTC,CASSTGLAGEQFF
TRBD2,TRBJ2-1,once,TRBV4-3,TGCGCCAGCAGCCAGGGTCAGACTAGCGGGAGGTCCACGCTAAGCGATGAGCAGTTCTTC,CASSQGQTSGRSTLSDEQFF
-,TRBJ2-7,-,TRBV4-1,TGCGCCAGCAGGGGGGCCTACGAGCAGTACTTC,CASRGAYEQYF
TRBD2,TRBJ2-3,-,TRBV9,TGTGCCAGCAGACAGGGACTAGCGAGCACAGATACGCAGTATTTT,CASRQGLASTDTQYF
TRBD1,TRBJ2-7,-,TRBV30,TGTGCCTGGAGTGTGGGACAGGGCACCTACGAGCAGTACTTC,CAWSVGQGTYEQYF
-,TRBJ2-7,-,TRBV6-1,TGTGCCAGCAGTGCCACAGGGTACGAGCAGTACTTC,CASSATGYEQYF
-,TRBJ2-3,-,TRBV6-5,TGTGCCAGCAGTTCCTCGAACCTCGATACGCAGTATTTT,CASSSSNLDTQYF
-,TRBJ2-7,once,TRBV27,TGTGCCAGCAGTCCCAGGGGAGTTACCCGAGCGTCTTACGAGCAGTACTTC,CASSPRGVTRASYEQYF
-,TRBJ2-2,-,TRBV6-4,TGTGCCAGCAGTGTCGGGACTGCCGGGGAGCTGTTTTTT,CASSVGTAGELFF
-,TRBJ2-5,once,TRBV7-2,TGTGCCAGCAGCTACGGGATTAAAGAGACCCAGTACTTC,CASSYGIKETQYF
-,TRBJ2-7,-,TRBV27,TGTGCCAGCAGTTTGAATGAGGAATCCTACGAGCAGTACTTC,CASSLNEESYEQYF
-,TRBJ2-7,-,TRBV19,TGTGCCAGTAGCCCCGGTTTAGGGCGAGCGGGCCTGTTCTACGAGCAGTACTTC,CASSPGLGRAGLFYEQYF
TRBD1,TRBJ1-5,-,TRBV19,TGTGCCAGTAGTACCACCGGGACAGGGTACCAGCCCCAGCATTTT,CASSTTGTGYQPQHF
-,TRBJ1-2,-,TRBV9,TGTGCCAGCAGCGACCGGGACGACGAGGGCTACACCTTC,CASSDRDDEGYTF
TRBD2,TRBJ2-3,-,TRBV29-1,TGCAGCGTTGAAGATCCCGTGGATAGCGGGAGTACAGATACGCAGTATTTT,CSVEDPVDSGSTDTQYF
-,TRBJ2-1,once,TRBV6-1,TGTGCCAGCTCCGCTACTAGTTCCAATGAGCAGTTCTTC,CASSATSSNEQFF
-,TRBJ2-7,-,TRBV2,TGTGCCAGCAGGGGAGGTTCCTCCTACGAGCAGTACTTC,CASRGGSSYEQYF
TRBD2,TRBJ2-7,once,TRBV9,TGTGCCAGCAGCCCCGGGACTAGCGGGAGTGGCGAGCAGTACTTC,CASSPGTSGSGEQYF
-,TRBJ1-4,-,TRBV7-9,TGTGCCGGCCGTCAGGACAGTAATGAAAAACTGTTTTTT,CAGRQDSNEKLFF
-,TRBJ2-1,-,TRBV15,TGTGCCACCAGCGAACTAGCCCCCCATGAGCAGTTCTTC,CATSELAPHEQFF